This is a list of T cell receptor beta chains from one sample in a study of graft-versus-host responses after intestinal transplantation. These TCRs are of unknown antigen specificity. Sequencing used immunoSEQ multiplex PCR; TCRdb keeps in-frame clones, though not all of them. This sample has 85,000 to 100,000 clones, with approximately 90% found just once. This specimen was unstimulated CD4+ T cells sorted from spleen or lymph node cells, taken before intestinal transplant. Source of these receptors: a human donor who received an intestinal transplant. Both conserved end residues are part of each CDR3. D genes are given only for firm matches. Size tells how often a clone was seen (once, few, many) or the class of an expanded clone, and some rows leave it out.

j_call	v_call	d_call	clone_size	cdr3_aa	cdr3_nt
TRBJ2-5	TRBV29-1	.	.	CSVDRTQEETQYF	TGCAGCGTCGACAGGACTCAAGAAGAGACCCAGTACTTC
TRBJ2-1	TRBV27	.	.	CASSLSSRGSGEQFF	TGTGCCAGCAGTTTAAGTAGCCGGGGTAGTGGTGAGCAGTTCTTC
TRBJ1-5	TRBV15	TRBD1	.	CATSGGQGSYSNQPQHF	TGTGCCACCAGCGGCGGACAGGGGTCTTATAGCAATCAGCCCCAGCATTTT
TRBJ2-2	TRBV5-1	TRBD1	.	CASRFQGDFGELFF	TGCGCCAGCAGGTTTCAGGGGGATTTCGGGGAGCTGTTTTTT
TRBJ1-1	TRBV6-6	.	.	CASSPGLNTEAFF	TGTGCCAGCAGTCCAGGGTTGAACACTGAAGCTTTCTTT
TRBJ2-5	TRBV2	.	.	CASRVPGEGETQYF	TGTGCCAGCAGGGTCCCAGGGGAGGGAGAGACCCAGTACTTC
TRBJ1-6	TRBV4-3	TRBD1	.	CASSQIRGPGPHYF	TGCGCCAGCAGCCAAATCAGGGGGCCCGGGCCTCACTATTTT
TRBJ2-5	TRBV5-1	TRBD1	.	CASTGTVQETQYF	TGCGCCAGCACCGGGACAGTCCAAGAGACCCAGTACTTC
TRBJ1-2	TRBV7-6	.	.	CASSPTETGNYGYTF	TGTGCCAGCAGCCCAACAGAGACAGGCAACTATGGCTACACCTTC
TRBJ2-4	TRBV13	.	.	CASSLSAAKNIQYF	TGTGCCAGCAGCTTAAGTGCGGCCAAAAACATTCAGTACTTC
TRBJ1-2	TRBV6-1	.	.	CASSTELNYGYTF	TGTGCCAGCAGTACAGAGCTTAACTATGGCTACACCTTC
TRBJ2-7	TRBV5-6	TRBD2	once	CASSLTRGSSYEQYF	TGTGCCAGCAGCTTGACTCGCGGGAGCTCCTACGAGCAGTACTTC
TRBJ2-1	TRBV20-1	.	.	CSALVRNEQFF	TGCAGTGCATTAGTCCGGAATGAGCAGTTCTTC
TRBJ1-2	TRBV5-6	.	.	CASSLVSAGGYGYTF	TGTGCCAGCAGCTTGGTGTCAGCGGGTGGCTATGGCTACACCTTC
TRBJ2-1	TRBV5-1	TRBD2	.	CASSLELAGYNEQFF	TGCGCCAGCAGCTTGGAACTAGCGGGTTACAATGAGCAGTTCTTC
TRBJ1-1	TRBV7-9	.	.	CASSLEGGGPKDTEAFF	TGTGCCAGCAGCTTAGAGGGGGGGGGTCCAAAGGACACTGAAGCTTTCTTT
TRBJ2-7	TRBV7-9	TRBD1	.	CASSRQGVSYEQYF	TGTGCCAGCAGCCGACAGGGCGTCTCCTACGAGCAGTACTTC
TRBJ2-2	TRBV5-1	TRBD2	.	CASSRAGTTMAGELFF	TGCGCCAGCAGTCGCGCCGGGACTACAATGGCCGGGGAGCTGTTTTTT
TRBJ1-1	TRBV6-6	.	many	CASSGTQVGMTEAFF	TGTGCCAGCAGCGGTACCCAGGTCGGGATGACTGAAGCTTTCTTT
TRBJ1-2	TRBV2	TRBD1	.	CASSEGQRAGGGYTF	TGTGCCAGCAGTGAAGGACAGCGGGCAGGGGGTGGCTACACCTTC
TRBJ2-2	TRBV6-5	.	.	CASTSTGNTGELFF	TGTGCCAGCACATCAACAGGGAACACCGGGGAGCTGTTTTTT
TRBJ2-7	TRBV18	TRBD2	.	CASSPLLSSGGVNEQYF	TGTGCCAGCTCACCCCTCTTGTCTAGCGGGGGAGTGAACGAGCAGTACTTC
TRBJ2-7	TRBV10-3	TRBD1	.	CAISEKSGTGGEQYF	TGTGCCATCAGTGAGAAATCGGGGACAGGGGGCGAGCAGTACTTC
TRBJ2-1	TRBV27	TRBD2	once	CASSLFLSGGLYNEQFF	TGTGCCAGCAGTTTATTTCTTAGCGGGGGTCTCTACAATGAGCAGTTCTTC